What follows is one T cell receptor beta chain and its context. J was trimmed by 8 bases and V by 6 bases; bases with no gene match: 11. The CDR3 length is 13 residues. The germline CDR1 and CDR2 sequences are SQVTM and ANQGSEA. These data come from a study of CD8 T cells in Susac syndrome. Random hexamers served to reverse transcribe roughly 0.45 to 1 ug RNA. TCRdb independently ran MiXCR on the immunoSEQ multiplex PCR reads; one entry per CDR3 protein. The table has fewer than 65,000 distinct CDR3 sequences, more than 90% seen once. The sequenced target, TCR beta, came from blood CD8+ and CD4+ T cells. While CD8+ and CD4+ T cells were isolated negatively, TEMRA cells were enriched by FACS.

This TCR was sampled from a human donor in good health. The chain employs TRBV29-1 and TRBJ1-2; the match to TRBD1 covers 8 bases. The source material was CD8+ T cells from PBMCs. The CDR3 bases are TGCAGCGTGGGCCCGACAGGGGTTGACGGCTACACCTTC. Translated: CSVGPTGVDGYTF.